This T cell receptor (beta chain) was captured by sequencing in a study of monozygotic twins with inflammatory bowel disease. TCRdb reprocessed the 5' RACE reads and stores each CDR3 protein as one record, lacking DNA. In all, the sample yields 300,000 to 400,000 distinct CDR3 sequences. The germline gives CDR1 SGHAT, CDR2 FQNNGV. The CDR3 is 16 residues long. The clonotype comes from a human donor with ulcerative colitis or Crohn's disease, or a healthy co-twin of an affected twin (not recorded which). The V gene is TRBV11-2, the J gene TRBJ1-3. The sequencing sample was made of blood. The CDR3 here is CASSLDYRAVGNTIYF.